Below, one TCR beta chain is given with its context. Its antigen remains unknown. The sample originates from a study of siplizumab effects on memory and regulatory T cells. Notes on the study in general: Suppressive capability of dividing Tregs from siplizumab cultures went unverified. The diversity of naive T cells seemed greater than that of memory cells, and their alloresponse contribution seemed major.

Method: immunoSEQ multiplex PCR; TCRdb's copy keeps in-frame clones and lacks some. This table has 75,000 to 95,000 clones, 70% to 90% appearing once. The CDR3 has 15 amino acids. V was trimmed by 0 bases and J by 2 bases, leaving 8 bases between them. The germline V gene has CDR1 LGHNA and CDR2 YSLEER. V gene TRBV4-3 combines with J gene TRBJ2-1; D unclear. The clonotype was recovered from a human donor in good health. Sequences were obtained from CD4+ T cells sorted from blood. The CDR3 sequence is CASSQDRLAYNEQFF. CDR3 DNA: TGCGCCAGCAGCCAAGATCGTCTAGCCTACAATGAGCAGTTCTTC.